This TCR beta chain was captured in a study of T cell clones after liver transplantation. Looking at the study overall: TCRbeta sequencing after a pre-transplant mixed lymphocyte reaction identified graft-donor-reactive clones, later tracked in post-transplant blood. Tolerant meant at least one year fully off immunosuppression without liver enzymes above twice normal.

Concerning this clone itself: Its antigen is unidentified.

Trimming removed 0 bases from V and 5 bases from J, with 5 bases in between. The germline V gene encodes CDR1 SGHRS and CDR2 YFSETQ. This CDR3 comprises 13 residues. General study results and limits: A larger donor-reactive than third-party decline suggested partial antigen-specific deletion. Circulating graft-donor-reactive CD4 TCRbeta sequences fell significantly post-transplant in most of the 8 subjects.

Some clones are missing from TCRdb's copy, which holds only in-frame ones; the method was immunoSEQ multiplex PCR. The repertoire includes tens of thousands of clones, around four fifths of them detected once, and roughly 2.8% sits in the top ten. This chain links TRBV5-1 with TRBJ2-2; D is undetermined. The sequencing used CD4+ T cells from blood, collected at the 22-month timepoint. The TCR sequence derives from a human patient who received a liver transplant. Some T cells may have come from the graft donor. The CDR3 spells CASSLDGTGELFF. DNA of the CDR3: TGCGCCAGCAGCTTGGACGGGACCGGGGAGCTGTTTTTT.